The T cell receptor (beta chain) under discussion was sequenced for a study of control samples from healthy donors and cancer patients. Repertoires were generated with immunoSEQ multiplex PCR, while TCRdb's copy carries only in-frame clones and drops some. The repertoire holds 69,000 or so clones, 85% to 95% seen once, with approximately 3% in the top ten. Trimming left V 1 base short and J 0 bases short, with 4 bases between. Germline V gene data show CDR1 as MNHEY and CDR2 as SMNVEV (reference sequence). The CDR3 consists of 14 residues. The chain carries TRBV27 and TRBJ1-5; D call uncertain. The receptor's source is a woman under 40 in good health. Sequencing was done on a sample of blood. The CDR3 DNA is TGTGCCAGCAGTTTATGGGGTAGCAATCAGCCCCAGCATTTT. Translation: CASSLWGSNQPQHF.